This T cell receptor beta chain derives from a study of cytomegalovirus exposure and HLA in healthy donors. The CDR3 has 17 residues. V dropped 0 bases and J dropped 0 bases, with 14 bases sitting between them. Germline CDR1 is SGHDT and CDR2 is YYEEEE. Donors had nominal health at sampling but likely had unrecorded immune exposures. The PCR employed 60 Vbeta primers together with 13 Jbeta primers. Assay used: immunoSEQ multiplex PCR; TCRdb lists only in-frame clones, some missing. The top ten clones hold 1.3% to 1.5% of a sample with 150,000 or so clones, more than 75% of them seen once. General study points: There were a few CMV-associated chains whose specificity for CMV antigens was confirmed in vitro. Later findings reportedly placed an Asian-associated ancestry cluster below the roughly 660-donor mean for N-insertions.

As for this clone: The antigen is undetermined.

This clonotype was sampled from a female donor in good health and CMV-seronegative. Source material: PBMCs. The rearrangement joins TRBV5-6 to TRBJ2-3; TRBD2 might be the D (5 bases). DNA for the CDR3: TGTGCCAGCAGCTTGGCTCCTTGGCGGGCGAGCACAGATACGCAGTATTTT. It specifies CASSLAPWRASTDTQYF. The full variable domain, with the rest looked up from reference TRBV5-6 and TRBJ2-3, is DAGVTQSPTHLIKTRGQQVTLRCSPKSGHDTVSWYQQALGQGPQFIFQYYEEEERQRGNFPDRFSGHQFPNYSSELNVNALLLGDSALYLCASSLAPWRASTDTQYFGPGTRLTVL.